This T cell receptor (beta chain) came from a study of human thymus T cells. As for this clone: Its antigen remains unidentified.

Thymic tissue was derived from resections collected during corrective heart surgery. The donor group consisted of healthy Finnish infants who were having corrective surgery for congenital heart defects. Sequencing used immunoSEQ multiplex PCR; TCRdb keeps in-frame clones, though not all of them. The table includes tens of thousands of clones, roughly 94% detected once. Study-wide results and limits: Highly overlapping thymic repertoires in unrelated individuals were reported by related research. What appeared biased in thymic and blood repertoires was the usage of V and J genes.

Germline assignment: CDR1 SGHAT and CDR2 FQNNGV. This CDR3 is 12 amino acids long. Deletions cut 5 bases from V and 7 bases from J, with 12 bases between. The V gene is TRBV11-2, the J gene TRBJ2-7; the D is unclear. The sequence came from a girl younger than two with a congenital heart defect but otherwise immunologically healthy. Sequencing input: thymus tissue. CDR3 DNA: TGTGCCAGCAGCCCACGAACGTGGGAGCAGTACTTC. It specifies CASSPRTWEQYF. The complete variable domain, with remaining parts taken from reference TRBV11-2 and TRBJ2-7, reads EAGVAQSPRYKIIEKRQSVAFWCNPISGHATLYWYQQILGQGPKLLIQFQNNGVVDDSQLPKDRFSAERLKGVDSTLKIQPAKLEDSAVYLCASSPRTWEQYFGPGTRLTVT.